The present TCR beta chain was sequenced within a study of blood T cell repertoires in COVID-19. The protocol was immunoSEQ multiplex PCR, while the TCRdb copy is restricted to in-frame clones and leaves out a portion. This sample yields approximately 250,000 clones, of which approximately 80% are seen a single time; approximately 16% belongs to the top ten. This CDR3 spans 12 amino acids. Looked up from germline, CDR1 is LNHDA and CDR2 is SQIVND (reference sequence). With V trimmed by 10 bases and J by 7 bases, 8 bases remained unmatched. V is TRBV19 and J is TRBJ2-7; 9 nucleotides line up with TRBD2. The clonotype originates from a man aged 35 to 55 who had recovered from COVID-19. The sequenced sample was PBMCs or T cells enriched from blood (not recorded which). DNA for the CDR3: TGTGCCACCGTAGCGGGAGAGGAAGAGCAGTACTTC. Protein: CATVAGEEEQYF.